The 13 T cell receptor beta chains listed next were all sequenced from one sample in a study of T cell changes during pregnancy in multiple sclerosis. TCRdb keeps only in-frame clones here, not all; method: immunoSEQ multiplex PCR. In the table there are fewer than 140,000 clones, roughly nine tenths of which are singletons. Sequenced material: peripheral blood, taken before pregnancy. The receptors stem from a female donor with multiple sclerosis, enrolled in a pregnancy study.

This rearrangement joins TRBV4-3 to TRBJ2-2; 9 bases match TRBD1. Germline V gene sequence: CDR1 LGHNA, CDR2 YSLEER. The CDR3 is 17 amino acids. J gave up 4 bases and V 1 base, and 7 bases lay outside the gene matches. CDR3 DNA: TGCGCCAGCAGCCAAGCGTGGACAGGGGAGGGCACCGGGGAGCTGTTTTTT. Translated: CASSQAWTGEGTGELFF.

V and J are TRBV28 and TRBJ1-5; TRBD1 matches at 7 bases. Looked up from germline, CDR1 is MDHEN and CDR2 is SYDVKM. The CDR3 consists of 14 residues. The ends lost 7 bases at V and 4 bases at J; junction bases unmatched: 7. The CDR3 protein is CASTSGQTNQPQHF. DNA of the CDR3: TGTGCCAGCACCTCGGGACAGACGAATCAGCCCCAGCATTTT.

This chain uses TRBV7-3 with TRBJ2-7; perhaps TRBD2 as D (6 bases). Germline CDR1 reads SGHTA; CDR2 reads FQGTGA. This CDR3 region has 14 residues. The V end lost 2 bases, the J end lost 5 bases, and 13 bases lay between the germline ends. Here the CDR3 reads CASSLGGKPHEQYF. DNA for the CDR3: TGTGCCAGCAGCTTAGGAGGGAAACCCCACGAGCAGTACTTC.

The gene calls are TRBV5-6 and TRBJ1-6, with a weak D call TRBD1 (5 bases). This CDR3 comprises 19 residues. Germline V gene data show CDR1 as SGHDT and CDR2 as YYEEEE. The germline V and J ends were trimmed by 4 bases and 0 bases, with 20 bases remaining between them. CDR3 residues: CASSPGGRLGSSYNSPLHF. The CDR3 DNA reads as TGTGCCAGCAGCCCCGGGGGACGGTTGGGGAGCTCCTATAATTCACCCCTCCACTTT.

CDR3: CASSQERLQPQHF. CDR3 DNA: TGCGCCAGCAGCCAAGAACGTCTACAGCCCCAGCATTTT. The chain links TRBV4-1 to TRBJ1-5; no reliable D call. CDR1 and CDR2 from the germline V gene are MGHRA and YSYEKL. V dropped 0 bases and J dropped 7 bases, with 7 bases sitting between them. The CDR3 covers 13 residues.

As DNA, the CDR3 is TGTGCCAGCAGCTTACGCCCCTGGACAGGCGGCTCTGGAAACACCATATATTTT. It yields the protein CASSLRPWTGGSGNTIYF. The rearrangement joins TRBV7-3 to TRBJ1-3; 7 bases are shared with TRBD1. The CDR3 has 18 amino acids. The junction had 10 bases not matched to a gene; V was cut back by 2 bases and J by 0 bases. Germline values: CDR1 SGHTA, CDR2 FQGTGA. Looking up the rest from reference TRBV7-3 and TRBJ1-3 gives the full variable domain: GAGVSQTPSNKVTEKGKYVELRCDPISGHTALYWYRQSLGQGPEFLIYFQGTGAADDSGLPNDRFFAVRPEGSVSTLKIQRTERGDSAVYLCASSLRPWTGGSGNTIYFGEGSWLTVV.

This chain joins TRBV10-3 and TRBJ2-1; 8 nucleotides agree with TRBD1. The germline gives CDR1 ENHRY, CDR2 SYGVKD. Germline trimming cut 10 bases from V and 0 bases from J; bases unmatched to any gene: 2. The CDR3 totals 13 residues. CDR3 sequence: CATGQGSYNEQFF. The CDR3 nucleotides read TGTGCCACCGGACAGGGCTCCTACAATGAGCAGTTCTTC.

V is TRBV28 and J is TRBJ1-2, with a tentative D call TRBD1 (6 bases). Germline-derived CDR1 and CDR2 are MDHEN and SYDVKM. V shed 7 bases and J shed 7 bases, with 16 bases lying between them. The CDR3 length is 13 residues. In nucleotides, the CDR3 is TGTGCCAGCAATACCGGGCTAGGGGGTGGCTACACCTTC. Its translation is CASNTGLGGGYTF.

CDR3 amino acids: CASRERESSYEQYF. CDR3 coding DNA: TGTGCCAGCAGGGAGCGGGAATCCTCCTACGAGCAGTACTTC. This sequence joins TRBV6-5 and TRBJ2-7; TRBD2 agrees at 7 bases. The germline CDR1 and CDR2 sequences are MNHEY and SVGAGI. V shed 6 bases and J 0 bases; nucleotides not matched to a gene: 5. This CDR3 has 14 amino acids.

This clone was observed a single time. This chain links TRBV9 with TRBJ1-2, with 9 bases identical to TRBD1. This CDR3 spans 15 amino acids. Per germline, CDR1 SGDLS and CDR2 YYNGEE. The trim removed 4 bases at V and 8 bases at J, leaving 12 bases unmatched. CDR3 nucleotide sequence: TGTGCCAGCAGCTTGACGGGACAGGGTCCGCGAGGCTACACCTTC. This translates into CASSLTGQGPRGYTF.

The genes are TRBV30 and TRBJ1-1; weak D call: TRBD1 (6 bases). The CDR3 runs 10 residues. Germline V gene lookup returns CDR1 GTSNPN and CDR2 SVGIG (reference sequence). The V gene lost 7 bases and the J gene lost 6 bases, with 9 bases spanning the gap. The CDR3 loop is CASSGAEAFF. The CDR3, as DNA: TGTGCCTCATCAGGGGCTGAAGCTTTCTTT.

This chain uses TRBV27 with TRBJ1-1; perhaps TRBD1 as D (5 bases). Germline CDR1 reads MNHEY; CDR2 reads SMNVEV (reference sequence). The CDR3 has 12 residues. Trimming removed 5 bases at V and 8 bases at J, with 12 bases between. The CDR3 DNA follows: TGTGCCAGCAGTGCCACAGGTTTCGAAGCTTTCTTT. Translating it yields CASSATGFEAFF.

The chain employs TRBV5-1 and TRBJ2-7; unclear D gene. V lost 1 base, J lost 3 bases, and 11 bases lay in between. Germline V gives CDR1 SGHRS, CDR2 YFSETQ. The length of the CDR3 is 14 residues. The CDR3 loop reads CASSLSTTFYEQYF. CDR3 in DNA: TGCGCCAGCAGCTTGTCTACCACGTTCTACGAGCAGTACTTC. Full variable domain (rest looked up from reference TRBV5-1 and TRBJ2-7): KAGVTQTPRYLIKTRGQQVTLSCSPISGHRSVSWYQQTPGQGLQFLFEYFSETQRNKGNFPGRFSGRQFSNSRSEMNVSTLELGDSALYLCASSLSTTFYEQYFGPGTRLTVT.